A selection of T cell receptor beta chains follows, all from one sample in a study of human T cells and chemical hapten exposure. TCRdb analysed the 5' RACE reads with MiXCR anew, one entry per CDR3 protein. This table holds about 81,000 distinct CDR3 sequences, roughly 8.4% found once. All receptors derive from a male donor in good health. The CDR3 runs from the conserved cysteine through the conserved F or W. Fields, in order: J gene, D gene, V gene, clone size, CDR3 protein, CDR3 DNA. The D gene is left open where the match is weak. Clone size is not always given. Where it is, it says once, few, many or a class for expanded clones.

>TRBJ1-5|TRBD1|TRBV12-5|-
CASGWTGGLGQPQHF
TGTGCTAGTGGTTGGACAGGGGGCCTCGGTCAGCCCCAGCATTTT
>TRBJ2-1|TRBD2|TRBV6-5|-
CASSYSSPGLQIYNEQFF
TGTGCCAGCAGTTACTCCTCACCGGGACTACAGATCTACAATGAGCAGTTCTTC
>TRBJ2-5|TRBD2|TRBV5-1|many
CASSSSLAGVSETQYF
TGCGCCAGCAGCTCAAGTCTAGCGGGAGTAAGTGAGACCCAGTACTTC
>TRBJ1-5|-|TRBV6-4|few
CAAMWPSGGNQPQHF
TGTGCCGCTATGTGGCCCTCAGGGGGCAATCAGCCCCAGCATTTT
>TRBJ2-1|-|TRBV4-3|many
CASSPNSIEQFF
TGCGCCAGCAGCCCCAATAGTATTGAGCAGTTCTTC
>TRBJ2-1|TRBD1|TRBV19|many
CASSYQGALNEQFF
TGTGCCAGTAGTTATCAGGGGGCGCTTAATGAGCAGTTCTTC
>TRBJ2-5|-|TRBV5-4|few
CASSSRTEETQYF
TGTGCCAGCAGCTCCCGGACAGAAGAGACCCAGTACTTC
>TRBJ1-2|TRBD1|TRBV5-1|-
CASSLATAGGNYGYTF
TGCGCCAGCAGCTTGGCCACGGCAGGGGGCAACTATGGCTACACCTTC
>TRBJ1-5|-|TRBV6-9|many
CASSYLDSGNQPQHF
TGTGCCAGCAGTTACTTGGACAGCGGCAATCAGCCCCAGCATTTT
>TRBJ1-2|-|TRBV7-9|few
CASSLENPYGYTF
TGTGCCAGCAGCTTAGAGAATCCCTATGGCTACACCTTC
>TRBJ2-1|TRBD2|TRBV6-1|-
CASWAGTSDRYYQFF
TGTGCCAGCTGGGCCGGGACTAGCGACCGCTATTATCAGTTCTTC
>TRBJ2-5|-|TRBV14|many
CASSPTEYQETQYF
TGTGCCAGCAGCCCGACAGAGTACCAAGAGACCCAGTACTTC
>TRBJ2-6|TRBD1|TRBV12-3/TRBV12-4|-
CASSSSRTGQSSGANVLTF
TGTGCCAGCAGTTCTTCCCGGACAGGCCAGAGCTCTGGGGCCAACGTCCTGACTTTC
>TRBJ2-7|-|TRBV20-1|many
CSARDGRGYEQYF
TGCAGTGCTAGAGATGGTCGGGGGTACGAGCAGTACTTC
>TRBJ2-3|TRBD2|TRBV12-3/TRBV12-4|many
CASSPSSGRTDTQYF
TGTGCCAGCAGTCCTAGTAGCGGGCGCACAGATACGCAGTATTTT
>TRBJ1-6|-|TRBV7-9|few
CASSLGTDYNSPLHF
TGTGCCAGCAGCTTAGGGACAGACTATAATTCACCCCTCCACTTT
>TRBJ2-4|TRBD2|TRBV4-1|few
CASSQDPGTSGRAGNIQYF
TGCGCCAGCAGCCAAGACCCCGGGACTAGCGGGAGGGCCGGAAACATTCAGTACTTC
>TRBJ1-6|-|TRBV12-3/TRBV12-4|once
CASSPPRSPIHF
TGTGCCAGCAGTCCCCCGAGGTCACCCATCCACTTT
>TRBJ1-5|-|TRBV18|many
CASSPVYSNQPQHF
TGTGCCAGCTCGCCAGTTTATAGCAATCAGCCCCAGCATTTT
>TRBJ2-1|TRBD2|TRBV5-1|-
CASRMAGGRPNEQFF
TGCGCCAGCAGAATGGCGGGAGGGCGGCCGAATGAGCAGTTCTTC
>TRBJ2-3|-|TRBV2|few
CASSGDRDTQYF
TGTGCCAGCAGTGGGGACCGAGATACGCAGTATTTT
>TRBJ2-2|-|TRBV20-1|many
CSAQINAAGELFF
TGCAGTGCCCAGATTAACGCGGCCGGGGAGCTGTTTTTT
>TRBJ2-3|-|TRBV19|few
CASSVLGDTQYF
TGTGCCAGTAGTGTTCTGGGGGATACGCAGTATTTT
>TRBJ2-7|TRBD1|TRBV4-2|many
CASSQTGTGGNEQYF
TGTGCCAGCAGCCAGACCGGGACAGGGGGTAACGAGCAGTACTTC
>TRBJ2-4|-|TRBV5-1|many
CASSLEAGKGNIQYF
TGCGCCAGCAGCTTGGAGGCAGGGAAGGGAAACATTCAGTACTTC
>TRBJ2-7|-|TRBV5-6|-
CASSLGTSNEQYF
TGTGCCAGCAGCTTGGGGACGTCCAACGAGCAGTACTTC
>TRBJ2-1|-|TRBV5-1|-
CASRLAALGNNEQFF
TGCGCCAGCAGATTAGCGGCCCTGGGGAACAATGAGCAGTTCTTC
>TRBJ1-6|-|TRBV10-2|-
CASSDASRNSPLHF
TGCGCCAGCAGTGACGCCAGCCGAAATTCACCCCTCCACTTT
>TRBJ1-1|-|TRBV20-1|many
CSANTDTEAFF
TGCAGTGCCAACACTGACACTGAAGCTTTCTTT
>TRBJ1-3|-|TRBV20-1|few
CSASKGWQARSGNTIYF
TGCAGTGCTAGTAAGGGTTGGCAGGCTCGCTCTGGAAACACCATATATTTT
>TRBJ2-1|-|TRBV12-3/TRBV12-4|-
CASRKGDNEQFF
TGTGCCAGCAGGAAAGGAGACAATGAGCAGTTCTTC
>TRBJ1-1|-|TRBV7-2|-
CASSPSMNTEAFF
TGTGCCAGCAGCCCCAGCATGAACACTGAAGCTTTCTTT
>TRBJ1-1|TRBD1|TRBV27|few
CASSSTGGITEAFF
TGTGCCAGCAGTTCGACAGGGGGCATAACTGAAGCTTTCTTT
>TRBJ2-7|TRBD2|TRBV12-3/TRBV12-4|-
CASSITSGEIYEQYF
TGTGCCAGCAGTATTACTAGCGGTGAAATCTACGAGCAGTACTTC